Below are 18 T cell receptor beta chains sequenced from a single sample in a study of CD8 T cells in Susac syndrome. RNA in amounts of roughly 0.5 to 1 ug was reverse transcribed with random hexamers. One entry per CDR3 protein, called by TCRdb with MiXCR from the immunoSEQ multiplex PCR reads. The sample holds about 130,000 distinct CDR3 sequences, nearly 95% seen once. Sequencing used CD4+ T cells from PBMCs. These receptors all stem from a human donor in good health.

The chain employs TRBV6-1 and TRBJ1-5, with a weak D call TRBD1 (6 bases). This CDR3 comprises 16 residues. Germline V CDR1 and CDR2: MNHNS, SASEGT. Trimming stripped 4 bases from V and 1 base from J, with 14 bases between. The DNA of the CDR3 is TGTGCCAGCAGTGGGGGAGGGGGATCCAGCAATCAGCCCCAGCATTTT. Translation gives CASSGGGGSSNQPQHF.

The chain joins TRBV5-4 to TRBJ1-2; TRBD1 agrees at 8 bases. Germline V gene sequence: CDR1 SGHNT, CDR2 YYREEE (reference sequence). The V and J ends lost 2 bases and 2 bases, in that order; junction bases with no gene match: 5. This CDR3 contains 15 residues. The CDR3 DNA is TGTGCCAGCAGCTTACCCGGGACAGGCAACTATGGCTACACCTTC. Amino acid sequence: CASSLPGTGNYGYTF.

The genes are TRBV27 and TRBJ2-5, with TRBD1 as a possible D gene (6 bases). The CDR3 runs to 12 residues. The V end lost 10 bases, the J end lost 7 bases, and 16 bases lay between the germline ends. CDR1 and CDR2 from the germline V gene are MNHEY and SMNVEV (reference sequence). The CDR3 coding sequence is TGTGCCACTCGATATGGGGGCGGGACCCAGTACTTC. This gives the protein CATRYGGGTQYF.

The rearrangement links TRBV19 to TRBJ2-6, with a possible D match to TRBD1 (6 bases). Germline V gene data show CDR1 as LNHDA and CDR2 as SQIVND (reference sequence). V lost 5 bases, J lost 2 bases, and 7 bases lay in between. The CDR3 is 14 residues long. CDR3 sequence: CASSSGAGANVLTF. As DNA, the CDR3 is TGTGCCAGTAGTTCAGGGGCTGGGGCCAACGTCCTGACTTTC. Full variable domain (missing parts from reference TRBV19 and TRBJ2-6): DGGITQSPKYLFRKEGQNVTLSCEQNLNHDAMYWYRQDPGQGLRLIYYSQIVNDFQKGDIAEGYSVSREKKESFPLTVTSAQKNPTAFYLCASSSGAGANVLTFGAGSRLTVL.

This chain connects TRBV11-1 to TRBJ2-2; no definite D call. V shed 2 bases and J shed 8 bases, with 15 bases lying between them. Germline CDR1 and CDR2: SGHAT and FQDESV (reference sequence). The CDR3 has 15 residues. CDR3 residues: CASSLRRPDRGELFF. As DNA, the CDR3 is TGTGCCAGCAGCTTAAGACGCCCTGACCGAGGGGAGCTGTTTTTT.

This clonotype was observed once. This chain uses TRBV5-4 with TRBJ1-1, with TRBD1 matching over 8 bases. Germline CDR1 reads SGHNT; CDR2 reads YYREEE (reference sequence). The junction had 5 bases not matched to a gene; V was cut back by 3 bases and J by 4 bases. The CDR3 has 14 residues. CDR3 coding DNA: TGTGCCAGCAGCTCCCAGGGGGCTCCCACTGAAGCTTTCTTT. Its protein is CASSSQGAPTEAFF.

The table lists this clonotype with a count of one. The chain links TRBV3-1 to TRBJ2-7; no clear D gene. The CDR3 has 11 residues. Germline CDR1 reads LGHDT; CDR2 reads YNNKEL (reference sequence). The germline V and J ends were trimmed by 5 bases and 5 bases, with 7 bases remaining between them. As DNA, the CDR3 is TGTGCCAGCAGCTTCGAAAACGAGCAGTACTTC. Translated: CASSFENEQYF.

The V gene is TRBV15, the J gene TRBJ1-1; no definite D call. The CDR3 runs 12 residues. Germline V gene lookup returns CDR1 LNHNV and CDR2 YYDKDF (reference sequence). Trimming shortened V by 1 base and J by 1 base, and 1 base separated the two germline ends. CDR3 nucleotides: TGTGCCACCAGCAGAGCGAACACTGAAGCTTTCTTT. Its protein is CATSRANTEAFF.

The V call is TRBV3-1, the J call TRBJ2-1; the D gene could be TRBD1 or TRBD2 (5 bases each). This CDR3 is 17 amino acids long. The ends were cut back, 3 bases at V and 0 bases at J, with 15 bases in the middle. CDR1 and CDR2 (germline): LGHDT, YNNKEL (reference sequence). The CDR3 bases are TGTGCCAGCAGCCAGGAACCGGGACGCCGCTCCTACAATGAGCAGTTCTTC. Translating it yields CASSQEPGRRSYNEQFF.

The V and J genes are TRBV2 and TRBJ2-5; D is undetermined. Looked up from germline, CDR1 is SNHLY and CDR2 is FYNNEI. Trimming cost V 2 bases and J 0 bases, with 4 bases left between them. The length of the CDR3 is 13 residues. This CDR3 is CASSEQYQETQYF. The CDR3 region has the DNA TGTGCCAGCAGTGAACAGTACCAAGAGACCCAGTACTTC.

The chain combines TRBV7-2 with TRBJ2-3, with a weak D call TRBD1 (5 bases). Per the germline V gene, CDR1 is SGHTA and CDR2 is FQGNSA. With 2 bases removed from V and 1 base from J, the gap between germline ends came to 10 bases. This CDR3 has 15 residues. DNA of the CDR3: TGTGCCAGCAGCTTATTACAGGTCGGCACAGATACGCAGTATTTT. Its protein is CASSLLQVGTDTQYF.

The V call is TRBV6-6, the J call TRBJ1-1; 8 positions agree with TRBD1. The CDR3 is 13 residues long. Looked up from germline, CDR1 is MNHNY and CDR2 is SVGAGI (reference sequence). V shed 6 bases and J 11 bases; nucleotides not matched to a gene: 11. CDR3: CASSYQDRAVAFF. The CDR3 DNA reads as TGTGCCAGCAGCTACCAGGACAGGGCGGTGGCTTTCTTT.

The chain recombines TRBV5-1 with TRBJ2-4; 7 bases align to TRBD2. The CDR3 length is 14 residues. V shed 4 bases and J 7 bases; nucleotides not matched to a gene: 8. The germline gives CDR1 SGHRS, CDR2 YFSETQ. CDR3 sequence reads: CASSSTSVGNIQYF. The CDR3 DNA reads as TGCGCCAGCAGCAGCACTAGCGTCGGGAACATTCAGTACTTC.

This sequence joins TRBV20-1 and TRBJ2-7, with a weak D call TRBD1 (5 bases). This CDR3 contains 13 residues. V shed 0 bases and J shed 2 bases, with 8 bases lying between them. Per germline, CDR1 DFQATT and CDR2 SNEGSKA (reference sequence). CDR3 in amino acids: CSARDRRAYEQYF. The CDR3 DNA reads TGCAGTGCTAGAGATCGCAGGGCCTACGAGCAGTACTTC.

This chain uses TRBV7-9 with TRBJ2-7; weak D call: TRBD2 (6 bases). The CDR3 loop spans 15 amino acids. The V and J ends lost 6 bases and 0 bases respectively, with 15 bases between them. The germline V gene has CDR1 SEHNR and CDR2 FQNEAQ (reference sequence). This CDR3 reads CASSFGTPASYEQYF. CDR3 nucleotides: TGTGCCAGCAGTTTCGGGACTCCCGCCTCCTACGAGCAGTACTTC.

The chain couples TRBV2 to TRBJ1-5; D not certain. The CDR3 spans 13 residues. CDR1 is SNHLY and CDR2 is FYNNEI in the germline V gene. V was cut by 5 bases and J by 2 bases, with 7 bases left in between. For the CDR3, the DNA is TGTGCCAGCAGTCCAGTAGGCAATCAGCCCCAGCATTTT. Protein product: CASSPVGNQPQHF.

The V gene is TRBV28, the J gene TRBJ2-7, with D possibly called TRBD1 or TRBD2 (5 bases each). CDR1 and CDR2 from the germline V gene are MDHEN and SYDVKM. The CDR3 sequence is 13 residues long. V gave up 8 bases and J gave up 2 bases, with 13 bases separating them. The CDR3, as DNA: TGTGCCAGCGAGGGGTCCCCAACCTACGAGCAGTACTTC. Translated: CASEGSPTYEQYF.

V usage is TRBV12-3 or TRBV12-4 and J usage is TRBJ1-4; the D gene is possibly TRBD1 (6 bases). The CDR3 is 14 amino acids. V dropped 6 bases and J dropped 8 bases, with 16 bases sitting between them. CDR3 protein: CASRPTGFGEKLFF. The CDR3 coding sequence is TGTGCCAGCAGACCTACAGGGTTTGGAGAAAAACTGTTTTTT.